The present T cell receptor (beta chain) was sequenced within a study of blood T cells in healthy people across ages. In germline, CDR1 is MNHEY, CDR2 SVGEGT. Trimming took off 6 bases at V and 5 bases at J, with 19 bases between the two ends. The CDR3 is 16 amino acids. The use of a sample-barcoded 5' primer and a J-beta primer mix characterized a second PCR of about 7 to 12 cycles. Each cDNA molecule carried a tag from a template-switch adaptor that contained 12 random nucleotides. TCRdb reprocessed the 5' RACE reads via MiXCR and lists one record per CDR3 protein. The sample shows roughly 1.5 million distinct CDR3 sequences, about 45% of them seen only once.

The TCR was taken from a woman between 18 and 29 years old in good health. Sequencing was carried out using blood. This rearrangement joins TRBV6-2 or TRBV6-3 to TRBJ1-4; tentative D call: TRBD1 (5 bases). The CDR3 DNA is TGTGCCAGCAGCCGCGGGACCGTGATGTTCAATGAAAAACTGTTTTTT. Protein product: CASSRGTVMFNEKLFF.